This is a list of T cell receptor beta chains from one sample in a study of CD8 T cells in Susac syndrome. Each CDR3 protein gets one entry after TCRdb re-called the immunoSEQ multiplex PCR reads with MiXCR. The table lists approximately 200,000 distinct CDR3 sequences, nearly 95% of them singletons. The sample consisted of CD4+ T cells from PBMCs. Source of these receptors: a human donor with multiple sclerosis. Both conserved end residues are part of each CDR3. The D gene is left open where the match is weak. Not every row has a clone size; where given, it reads once, few, many or a size class.

D: NA
V: TRBV2
size: NA
J: TRBJ2-4
CDR3: CASKREGDIQYF
DNA: TGTGCCAGCAAGAGGGAGGGGGACATTCAGTACTTC

D: NA
V: TRBV7-9
size: NA
J: TRBJ2-2
CDR3: CASSWTYTVNTGELFF
DNA: TGTGCCAGCAGCTGGACTTATACGGTTAACACCGGGGAGCTGTTTTTT

D: NA
V: TRBV11-2
size: NA
J: TRBJ1-1
CDR3: CASSLDLSAAEAFF
DNA: TGTGCCAGCAGCTTAGATCTAAGCGCGGCTGAAGCTTTCTTT

D: NA
V: TRBV18
size: NA
J: TRBJ2-7
CDR3: CASSPGGGIGEQYF
DNA: TGTGCCAGCTCACCAGGAGGGGGGATCGGCGAGCAGTACTTC

D: NA
V: TRBV27
size: NA
J: TRBJ2-4
CDR3: CASSPLSVAKNIQYF
DNA: TGTGCCAGCAGTCCTTTATCAGTAGCCAAAAACATTCAGTACTTC

D: NA
V: TRBV3-1
size: NA
J: TRBJ2-7
CDR3: CASSQEGLPREQYF
DNA: TGTGCCAGCAGCCAAGAAGGCCTACCGAGAGAGCAGTACTTC

D: NA
V: TRBV20-1
size: NA
J: TRBJ2-5
CDR3: CSARLSGAGETQYF
DNA: TGCAGTGCTAGGCTTTCTGGGGCTGGGGAGACCCAGTACTTC

D: NA
V: TRBV15
size: NA
J: TRBJ1-1
CDR3: CATSREGATEAFF
DNA: TGTGCCACCAGCAGAGAGGGGGCTACTGAAGCTTTCTTT

D: NA
V: TRBV7-2
size: NA
J: TRBJ2-3
CDR3: CASSLLTGTDTQYF
DNA: TGTGCCAGCAGCTTACTCACGGGCACAGATACGCAGTATTTT

D: TRBD2
V: TRBV24-1
size: NA
J: TRBJ2-1
CDR3: CATSAALAGLYNEQFF
DNA: TGTGCCACCAGTGCCGCTCTAGCGGGACTGTACAATGAGCAGTTCTTC

D: TRBD2
V: TRBV20-1
size: NA
J: TRBJ2-3
CDR3: CSARDGGRALTDTQYF
DNA: TGCAGTGCTAGAGATGGCGGGAGGGCCCTTACAGATACGCAGTATTTT

D: NA
V: TRBV4-1
size: NA
J: TRBJ1-2
CDR3: CASSQVGGLVNYGYTF
DNA: TGCGCCAGCAGCCAAGTGGGCGGTTTGGTTAACTATGGCTACACCTTC

D: NA
V: TRBV6-1
size: few
J: TRBJ1-6
CDR3: CASSETGRSPLHF
DNA: TGTGCCAGCAGTGAAACAGGTCGATCACCCCTCCACTTT

D: NA
V: TRBV7-2
size: NA
J: TRBJ2-7
CDR3: CASSFGPSRSYEQYF
DNA: TGTGCCAGCAGCTTCGGGCCTTCCCGATCCTACGAGCAGTACTTC

D: TRBD1
V: TRBV29-1
size: NA
J: TRBJ1-2
CDR3: CSVSQDRVNGYTF
DNA: TGCAGCGTATCTCAGGACAGGGTCAATGGCTACACCTTC

D: NA
V: TRBV3-1
size: NA
J: TRBJ2-1
CDR3: CASSPFGARGEQFF
DNA: TGTGCCAGCAGTCCTTTCGGCGCCCGAGGCGAGCAGTTCTTC

D: NA
V: TRBV27
size: NA
J: TRBJ2-7
CDR3: CASSSRAEQYF
DNA: TGTGCCAGCAGTTCTAGGGCCGAGCAGTACTTC

D: NA
V: TRBV5-1
size: NA
J: TRBJ2-1
CDR3: CASSLEGPRSGEQFF
DNA: TGCGCCAGCAGCTTGGAAGGACCCAGGTCAGGTGAGCAGTTCTTC

D: NA
V: TRBV3-1
size: NA
J: TRBJ1-1
CDR3: CASSQDWTNTEAFF
DNA: TGTGCCAGCAGCCAAGATTGGACCAACACTGAAGCTTTCTTT

D: NA
V: TRBV6-5
size: NA
J: TRBJ2-6
CDR3: CASISLSGANVLTF
DNA: TGTGCCAGCATCAGCCTCTCTGGGGCCAACGTCCTGACTTTC

D: NA
V: TRBV12-3/TRBV12-4
size: NA
J: TRBJ2-6
CDR3: CASRGSYSGANVLTF
DNA: TGTGCCAGCAGGGGATCCTACTCTGGGGCCAACGTCCTGACTTTC

D: NA
V: TRBV4-1
size: NA
J: TRBJ1-5
CDR3: CASSQDRGIIKPQHF
DNA: TGCGCCAGCAGCCAAGATCGCGGGATTATCAAGCCCCAGCATTTT

D: NA
V: TRBV11-2
size: NA
J: TRBJ2-3
CDR3: CASSRVHTDTQYF
DNA: TGTGCCAGCTCGAGGGTACACACAGATACGCAGTATTTT

D: TRBD1
V: TRBV20-1
size: once
J: TRBJ1-2
CDR3: CSAGQGAAYGYTF
DNA: TGCAGTGCTGGACAGGGGGCGGCATACGGCTACACCTTC

D: TRBD1
V: TRBV30
size: NA
J: TRBJ1-1
CDR3: CAWRPYRGRLMNTEAFF
DNA: TGTGCCTGGAGACCCTACAGGGGACGACTCATGAACACTGAAGCTTTCTTT

D: NA
V: TRBV16
size: NA
J: TRBJ1-2
CDR3: CASSQNDQTANYGYTF
DNA: TGTGCCAGCAGCCAAAACGACCAGACAGCTAACTATGGCTACACCTTC

D: TRBD2
V: TRBV3-1
size: NA
J: TRBJ2-1
CDR3: CASGLSGLAYNEQFF
DNA: TGTGCCAGCGGGTTAAGTGGACTAGCCTACAATGAGCAGTTCTTC

D: NA
V: TRBV14
size: NA
J: TRBJ2-1
CDR3: CASSPYRNRDSYNEQFF
DNA: TGTGCCAGCAGCCCTTATCGGAACAGGGACTCCTACAATGAGCAGTTCTTC

D: TRBD1
V: TRBV4-1
size: NA
J: TRBJ2-1
CDR3: CASSHRDRERNEQFF
DNA: TGCGCCAGCAGCCACCGGGACAGGGAAAGGAATGAGCAGTTCTTC

D: NA
V: TRBV7-9
size: once
J: TRBJ1-1
CDR3: CASSDQGVTEAFF
DNA: TGTGCCAGCAGTGATCAGGGTGTGACTGAAGCTTTCTTT

D: TRBD1
V: TRBV3-1
size: NA
J: TRBJ1-2
CDR3: CASRDRGHSGYTF
DNA: TGTGCCAGCAGGGACAGGGGGCATTCTGGCTACACCTTC

D: TRBD2
V: TRBV9
size: NA
J: TRBJ2-5
CDR3: CASRLSGGGETQYF
DNA: TGTGCCAGCAGGTTGAGCGGGGGCGGAGAGACCCAGTACTTC

D: NA
V: TRBV18
size: few
J: TRBJ2-5
CDR3: CASSPAGETQYF
DNA: TGTGCCAGCTCACCCGCGGGGGAGACCCAGTACTTC

D: NA
V: TRBV7-9
size: NA
J: TRBJ2-6
CDR3: CATGGYNEANVLTF
DNA: TGTGCCACCGGAGGCTATAATGAGGCCAACGTCCTGACTTTC

D: NA
V: TRBV7-3
size: NA
J: TRBJ2-1
CDR3: CASSFQRDIKFF
DNA: TGTGCCAGCAGCTTCCAACGGGACATTAAGTTCTTC

D: NA
V: TRBV20-1
size: NA
J: TRBJ1-4
CDR3: CSAESRGREKLFF
DNA: TGCAGTGCCGAAAGCAGAGGGCGGGAAAAACTGTTTTTT

D: NA
V: TRBV4-1
size: NA
J: TRBJ2-1
CDR3: CASSQEARDEQFF
DNA: TGCGCCAGCAGCCAAGAAGCCAGGGATGAGCAGTTCTTC

D: TRBD1
V: TRBV20-1
size: NA
J: TRBJ2-7
CDR3: CSAGQGLYEQYF
DNA: TGCAGTGCCGGACAGGGGCTCTACGAGCAGTACTTC

D: NA
V: TRBV20-1
size: NA
J: TRBJ1-1
CDR3: CSPRQPAYTEAFF
DNA: TGCAGCCCCAGACAGCCAGCTTACACTGAAGCTTTCTTT

D: TRBD1
V: TRBV6-5
size: NA
J: TRBJ1-1
CDR3: CASSFLPGQGEAFF
DNA: TGTGCCAGCAGTTTTCTACCGGGACAGGGAGAAGCTTTCTTT

D: NA
V: TRBV18
size: NA
J: TRBJ1-1
CDR3: CASSPKRAAAEAFF
DNA: TGTGCCAGCTCACCAAAACGGGCAGCCGCTGAAGCTTTCTTT

D: NA
V: TRBV30
size: NA
J: TRBJ1-5
CDR3: CAWMANQPQHF
DNA: TGTGCCTGGATGGCGAATCAGCCCCAGCATTTT

D: NA
V: TRBV7-9
size: NA
J: TRBJ2-4
CDR3: CASSLVAKNIQYF
DNA: TGTGCCAGCAGCTTAGTAGCCAAAAACATTCAGTACTTC

D: NA
V: TRBV12-3/TRBV12-4
size: NA
J: TRBJ1-4
CDR3: CASSSWSNEKLFF
DNA: TGTGCCAGCAGCTCCTGGAGCAATGAAAAACTGTTTTTT

D: NA
V: TRBV10-3
size: NA
J: TRBJ2-2
CDR3: CAISESSRRGGLGGELFF
DNA: TGTGCCATCAGTGAGTCGAGTAGGCGAGGGGGACTCGGCGGGGAGCTGTTTTTT

D: TRBD1
V: TRBV20-1
size: NA
J: TRBJ1-5
CDR3: CSAYRQGQPQHF
DNA: TGCAGTGCGTATCGACAGGGCCAGCCCCAGCATTTT

D: NA
V: TRBV5-1
size: NA
J: TRBJ2-7
CDR3: CASCGLDYEQYF
DNA: TGCGCCAGCTGCGGTCTGGACTACGAGCAGTACTTC

D: NA
V: TRBV15
size: NA
J: TRBJ1-1
CDR3: CATSREVANTEAFF
DNA: TGTGCCACCAGCAGAGAGGTGGCAAACACTGAAGCTTTCTTT

D: NA
V: TRBV3-1
size: NA
J: TRBJ1-5
CDR3: CASSQDRRIQPQHF
DNA: TGTGCCAGCAGCCAAGATCGACGAATTCAGCCCCAGCATTTT

D: NA
V: TRBV2
size: NA
J: TRBJ2-7
CDR3: CASSGSNEQYF
DNA: TGTGCCAGCAGTGGTAGCAACGAGCAGTACTTC

D: TRBD2
V: TRBV20-1
size: NA
J: TRBJ2-2
CDR3: CSASDTSGANTGELFF
DNA: TGCAGTGCTTCCGATACTAGCGGGGCCAACACCGGGGAGCTGTTTTTT

D: NA
V: TRBV5-1
size: NA
J: TRBJ2-5
CDR3: CASSLDRATQYF
DNA: TGCGCCAGCAGCTTGGATCGTGCGACCCAGTACTTC

D: NA
V: TRBV6-1
size: NA
J: TRBJ2-4
CDR3: CASMDRKVFDLAKNIQYF
DNA: TGTGCCAGCATGGACAGAAAGGTTTTTGACCTAGCCAAAAACATTCAGTACTTC

D: NA
V: TRBV9
size: NA
J: TRBJ1-1
CDR3: CASSVDTQRTEAFF
DNA: TGTGCCAGCAGCGTAGACACCCAGCGGACTGAAGCTTTCTTT

D: TRBD1
V: TRBV11-2
size: NA
J: TRBJ2-5
CDR3: CASSPNWGQQETQYF
DNA: TGTGCCAGCAGCCCAAACTGGGGACAGCAAGAGACCCAGTACTTC

D: TRBD1
V: TRBV25-1
size: NA
J: TRBJ1-2
CDR3: CASSTNRGFNYGYTF
DNA: TGTGCCAGCAGTACAAACAGGGGTTTCAACTATGGCTACACCTTC

D: NA
V: TRBV5-1
size: NA
J: TRBJ2-7
CDR3: CASSFRPGDYEQYF
DNA: TGCGCCAGCAGCTTCAGACCAGGGGACTACGAGCAGTACTTC

D: NA
V: TRBV20-1
size: NA
J: TRBJ2-3
CDR3: CSARNPSTDTQYF
DNA: TGCAGTGCTAGGAATCCTAGCACAGATACGCAGTATTTT

D: NA
V: TRBV12-3/TRBV12-4
size: NA
J: TRBJ1-2
CDR3: CASSSLAYGYTF
DNA: TGTGCCAGCAGCTCCTTGGCTTATGGCTACACCTTC

D: NA
V: TRBV4-1
size: NA
J: TRBJ2-7
CDR3: CASSQVPGTREQYF
DNA: TGCGCCAGCAGCCAAGTCCCAGGGACACGCGAGCAGTACTTC